The sequence of this TCR beta chain was determined in a study of blood T cell repertoires in COVID-19 (dated by TCRdb to about 2020). Regarding the research as a whole: Samples covering the acute and convalescent phases of COVID-19 were provided by collaborators in the United States, Italy and Spain. HLA class I and class II types, where available, came from metadata supplied by the sample provider rather than from assay-based typing. The material from the prospective study consisted of cDNA or gDNA derived from T cells, B-cell-depleted T cells, or PBMCs. The repertoires were released in a freely available public database intended as a resource for research on the immune response to SARS-CoV-2. The dataset comprised deeply sampled blood TCRbeta repertoires from subjects exposed to, actively infected with, or recovered from COVID-19. The sample metadata nearly always contained a de-identified subject ID, COVID-19 status, age in years and sex. Samples were obtained from the ongoing ImmuneRACE study (first 160 participants) and from about 1,300 subjects provided by 6 global collaborators. Overall study outcomes, separate from this receptor: Clinical and demographic metadata were provided uncurated, with the amount varying by source and participant.

TCRbeta CDR3 regions were amplified from genomic DNA by means of the immunoSEQ Assay, a bias-controlled multiplex PCR. The authors' pipeline ran thus. The number of nucleated cells in each sample was estimated by amplification of reference gene primers within the assay. To quantify the absolute abundance of each unique TCRbeta CDR3 rearrangement, sequence reads were collapsed and filtered. For each sample, productive Simpson clonality was calculated as the square root of Simpson's diversity index across productive rearrangements. What TCRdb holds here is the immuneACCESS table cut down to in-frame rearrangements. Part of the clones is not present; checked against another copy, under half of the missing clones reflect an unresolved V gene, and the others are unexplained. The V and J calls and clone size are taken from that table; D and trimming were inferred from the DNA. Recorded for this sample are about 200,000 clones; 84% of them occurred a single time. The ten largest clones add up to approximately 8.1% of the sample.

Note on this clone: The antigen it recognizes is unknown. Per-nucleotide qualities are absent, and no much larger clonotype sits a single base away.

In the germline V gene, CDR1 corresponds to SGDLS and CDR2 to YYNGEE. The junction shows trimming of 0 bases on V and 6 bases on J, plus 10 bases between the germline ends. The CDR3, from cysteine to phenylalanine, totals 14 residues. The retained sequence is limited to the CDR3, 42 bases, with the frame set at the first base. The collaborating institutions used their own protocols to collect whole blood in K2EDTA tubes. For TCRbeta analysis, collaborator samples were shipped as frozen whole blood, as isolated PBMCs, or as DNA extracted from either sample type. The TCR sequence derives from a woman aged 50 to 65 with active or convalescent COVID-19. Rearrangement joined TRBV9 to TRBJ2-1, with no reliable assignment of the D segment. The sequencing sample was made of peripheral blood. CDR3 protein: CASSVVNGFNEQFF. The DNA is TGTGCCAGCAGCGTAGTAAACGGGTTCAATGAGCAGTTCTTC.